Sequencing of this TCR beta chain was carried out in a study of identical twins. Trimming took 5 bases from V and 3 from J, leaving 14 bases between them. The CDR3 runs to 15 residues. Each CDR3 protein is one row after TCRdb ran MiXCR on the 5' RACE reads. The table includes 500,000 to 550,000 distinct CDR3 sequences, about 22% detected once. A further study also used this sample, focusing on yellow fever vaccine responses in identical twins.

Sequences were obtained from CD4+ T cells sorted from blood. This TCR was sampled from a woman between 18 and 29 years old in good health. V and J are TRBV12-3 or TRBV12-4 and TRBJ2-4; D gene uncertain. The CDR3 DNA sequence: TGTGCCAGCAGTCCCTACACCCCGGGCAAAAACATTCAGTACTTC. It specifies CASSPYTPGKNIQYF.